A single TCR beta chain is shown here with its context. Its antigen is currently unknown. Assay: immunoSEQ multiplex PCR; the TCRdb copy retains only in-frame clones and omits some. The sample includes about 32,000 clones, 90% to 95% of them seen just once. This entry belongs to a study of circulating and synovial CD4+ cells in juvenile arthritis. Findings of the study overall: These repertoires were less diverse than bulk blood CD4 repertoires.

The sample was CD4+ T cells from blood. The receptor was isolated from a human donor with juvenile idiopathic arthritis.

The CDR3 nucleotides are TGTGCCAGCTCACCATCGGCAGGCCAAGAGACCCAGTACTTC. It encodes CASSPSAGQETQYF. The V gene is TRBV18, the J gene TRBJ2-5, with no clear D. Germline V gene data show CDR1 as KGHSH and CDR2 as LQKENI. This CDR3 spans 14 amino acids. V shed 2 bases and J shed 1 base, with 8 bases lying between them.